The 14 T cell receptor beta chains listed next were all sequenced from one sample in a study of radiotherapy plus CTLA-4 blockade in lung cancer. TCRdb's copy holds only in-frame clones and misses some; the assay was immunoSEQ multiplex PCR. The sample includes roughly 110,000 clones, about 80% seen only once; the top ten take about 3.3%. Specimen: peripheral blood, collected from a patient treated with radiotherapy plus ipilimumab. The receptors come from a human donor with non-small cell lung cancer that progressed on radiotherapy plus ipilimumab. Some clones in this sample may be carry-over from other donors' samples.

The V gene is TRBV19, the J gene TRBJ1-2, with TRBD1 identical over 10 bases. This CDR3 region has 13 residues. The V gene end was trimmed by 7 bases and the J gene end by 5 bases; junction bases not matched to a gene: 4. In germline, CDR1 is LNHDA, CDR2 SQIVND (reference sequence). For the CDR3, the DNA is TGTGCCAGTACCCGGACAGGGGGGTATGGCTACACCTTC. Residues: CASTRTGGYGYTF.

This chain links TRBV9 with TRBJ2-2, with D unresolved. The germline V and J ends were trimmed by 0 bases and 0 bases, with 6 bases remaining between them. Germline loops: CDR1 SGDLS, CDR2 YYNGEE. This CDR3 comprises 15 residues. The CDR3: CASSVVQSNTGELFF. DNA of the CDR3: TGTGCCAGCAGCGTAGTACAGTCGAACACCGGGGAGCTGTTTTTT.

This clone was counted a single time. The chain is built from TRBV9 and TRBJ2-7; TRBD2 agrees at 11 bases. CDR1 is SGDLS, CDR2 YYNGEE, per germline. The trim removed 1 base at V and 0 bases at J, leaving 0 bases unmatched. The CDR3 contains 15 residues. DNA for the CDR3: TGTGCCAGCAGCGTAACTAGCGGGGGCTCCTACGAGCAGTACTTC. Translation gives CASSVTSGGSYEQYF.

Here the CDR3 reads CASSDQGEGTEAFF. The CDR3 DNA reads as TGTGCCAGCAGTGATCAGGGGGAGGGGACTGAAGCTTTCTTT. The chain joins TRBV2 to TRBJ1-1, with 7 bases fitting TRBD1. The CDR3 is made up of 14 amino acids. J lost 5 bases, V lost 3 bases, and 6 bases had no gene match. Germline lookup yields CDR1 SNHLY and CDR2 FYNNEI.

This chain joins TRBV11-2 and TRBJ2-7; D is unclear. The germline CDR1 and CDR2 sequences are SGHAT and FQNNGV. V shed 5 bases and J shed 3 bases, with 14 bases lying between them. The CDR3 has 14 amino acids. This CDR3 reads CASSPQLRNYEQYF. The CDR3 DNA reads TGTGCCAGCAGCCCGCAACTCAGGAACTACGAGCAGTACTTC. Based on the CDR3 plus reference TRBV11-2 and TRBJ2-7, the full variable domain is EAGVAQSPRYKIIEKRQSVAFWCNPISGHATLYWYQQILGQGPKLLIQFQNNGVVDDSQLPKDRFSAERLKGVDSTLKIQPAKLEDSAVYLCASSPQLRNYEQYFGPGTRLTVT.

The chain is built from TRBV6-1 and TRBJ1-2; D is unclear. Germline V CDR1 and CDR2: MNHNS, SASEGT. This CDR3 spans 15 amino acids. V was cut by 2 bases and J by 0 bases, with 10 bases left in between. CDR3 nucleotides: TGTGCCAGCAGTGAATCCCGGGATGCTAACTATGGCTACACCTTC. Protein product: CASSESRDANYGYTF.

The chain is built from TRBV27 and TRBJ2-7; 9 bases align to TRBD2. CDR1 and CDR2 (germline): MNHEY, SMNVEV (reference sequence). V lost 2 bases, J lost 6 bases, and 5 bases stayed unmatched. This CDR3 is built from 14 residues. CDR3 sequence: CASSLGLAGPEQYF. CDR3 in DNA: TGTGCCAGCAGTTTAGGGCTAGCGGGGCCCGAGCAGTACTTC.

V usage is TRBV5-4 and J usage is TRBJ1-2, with 7 bases matching TRBD1. Germline lookup yields CDR1 SGHNT and CDR2 YYREEE (reference sequence). CDR3 length: 13 residues. After removal of 3 bases from V and 5 bases from J, the junction contained 4 bases not matched to a gene. The CDR3 DNA follows: TGTGCCAGCAGCTACGACAGGGATTATGGCTACACCTTC. Translated: CASSYDRDYGYTF.

V is TRBV4-3 and J is TRBJ2-3, with 9 bases lining up with TRBD2. Germline V gives CDR1 LGHNA, CDR2 YSLEER. This CDR3 has 18 residues. With V trimmed by 1 base and J by 5 bases, 13 bases remained unmatched. CDR3: CASSQAPQAGGGVDTQYF. The CDR3 bases are TGCGCCAGCAGCCAAGCTCCCCAAGCGGGGGGCGGAGTAGATACGCAGTATTTT.

This CDR3 is CASSLESSRSGSPLHF. The CDR3 nucleotides read TGTGCCAGCAGCTTAGAATCGTCCAGGTCAGGGTCACCCCTCCACTTT. V and J are TRBV7-6 and TRBJ1-6; a possible D gene is TRBD1 (5 bases). Germline V lookup: CDR1 SGHVS, CDR2 FNYEAQ. This CDR3 has 16 residues. V was trimmed by 1 base and J by 10 bases, leaving 17 bases between them.

V is TRBV6-5 and J is TRBJ1-5, with D unresolved. The CDR3 is 10 residues long. The V end was cut by 0 bases, the J end by 11 bases, with 2 bases between. The germline CDR1 and CDR2 sequences are MNHEY and SVGAGI. Here the CDR3 reads CASSYSTQHF. Here the CDR3 DNA reads TGTGCCAGCAGTTACTCCACCCAGCATTTT.

This chain joins TRBV7-3 and TRBJ1-2; D not certain. Germline CDR1 and CDR2: SGHTA and FQGTGA. Between the trimmed V and J ends, which lost 0 bases and 2 bases, there was a span of 4 bases. There are 13 residues in the CDR3. This CDR3 is CASSLTPNYGYTF. CDR3 sequence (DNA): TGTGCCAGCAGCTTAACTCCCAACTATGGCTACACCTTC.

This chain links TRBV6-1 with TRBJ1-5; no definite D call. The germline V gene encodes CDR1 MNHNS and CDR2 SASEGT. Trimming cost V 4 bases and J 14 bases, with 15 bases left between them. The CDR3 contains 12 residues. The CDR3 protein is CASSVPPGGKHF. CDR3 sequence (DNA): TGTGCCAGCAGTGTCCCCCCTGGAGGGAAGCATTTT.

This rearrangement joins TRBV9 to TRBJ1-2; D is unclear. Germline V gene lookup returns CDR1 SGDLS and CDR2 YYNGEE. The length of the CDR3 is 16 residues. Trimming stripped 4 bases from V and 0 bases from J, with 16 bases between. This CDR3 reads CASSTDLISPNYGYTF. CDR3 coding DNA: TGTGCCAGCAGCACCGATCTAATCTCCCCTAACTATGGCTACACCTTC.